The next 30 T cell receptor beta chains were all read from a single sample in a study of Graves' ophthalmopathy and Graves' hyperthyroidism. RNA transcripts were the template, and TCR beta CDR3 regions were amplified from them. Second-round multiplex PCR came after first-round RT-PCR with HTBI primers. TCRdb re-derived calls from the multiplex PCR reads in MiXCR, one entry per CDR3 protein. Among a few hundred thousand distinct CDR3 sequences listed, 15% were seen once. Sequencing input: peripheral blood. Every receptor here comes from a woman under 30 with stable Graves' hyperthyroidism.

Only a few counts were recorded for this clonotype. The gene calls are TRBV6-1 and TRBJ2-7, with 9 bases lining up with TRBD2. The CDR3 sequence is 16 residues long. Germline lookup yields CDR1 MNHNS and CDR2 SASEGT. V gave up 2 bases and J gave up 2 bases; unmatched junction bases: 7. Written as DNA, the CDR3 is TGTGCCAGCAGTGAACAGGGCGGGGGGGCCCCCTACGAGCAGTACTTC. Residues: CASSEQGGGAPYEQYF.

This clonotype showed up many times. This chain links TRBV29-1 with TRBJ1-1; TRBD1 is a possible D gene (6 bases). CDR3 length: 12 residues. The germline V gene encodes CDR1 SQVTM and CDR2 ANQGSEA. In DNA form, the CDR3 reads TGCAGTGCGGGACATCTAAACACTGAAGCTTTCTTT. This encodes CSAGHLNTEAFF.

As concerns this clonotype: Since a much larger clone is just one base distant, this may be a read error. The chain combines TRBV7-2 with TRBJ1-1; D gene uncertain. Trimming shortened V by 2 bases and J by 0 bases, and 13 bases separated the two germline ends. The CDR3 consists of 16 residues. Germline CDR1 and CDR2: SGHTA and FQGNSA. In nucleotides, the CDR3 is TGTGCCAGCAGCTTATCGCTTGTGCGCATGAACACTGAAGCTTTCTTT. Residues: CASSLSLVRMNTEAFF. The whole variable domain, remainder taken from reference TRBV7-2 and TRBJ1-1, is GAGVSQSPSNKVTEKGKDVELRCDPISGHTALYWYRQSLGQGLEFLIYFQGNSAPDKSGLPSDRFSAERTGGSVSTLTIQRTQQEDSAVYLCASSLSLVRMNTEAFFGQGTRLTVV.

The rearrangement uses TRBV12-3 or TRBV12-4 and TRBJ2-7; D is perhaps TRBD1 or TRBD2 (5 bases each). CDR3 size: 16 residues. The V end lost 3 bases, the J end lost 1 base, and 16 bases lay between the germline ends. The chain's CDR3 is CASSFSVGVWSYEQYF. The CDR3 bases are TGTGCCAGCAGTTTTTCCGTGGGGGTATGGTCCTACGAGCAGTACTTC.

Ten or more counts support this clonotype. CDR3 in amino acids: CASSIRDLTGGLETQYF. CDR3 DNA: TGTGCCAGTAGTATTCGTGACCTTACAGGGGGCCTAGAGACCCAGTACTTC. The chain employs TRBV19 and TRBJ2-5, with TRBD1 matching 9 bases. CDR3 length: 17 residues. Germline V gives CDR1 LNHDA, CDR2 SQIVND (reference sequence). J lost 4 bases, V lost 3 bases, and 12 bases had no gene match.

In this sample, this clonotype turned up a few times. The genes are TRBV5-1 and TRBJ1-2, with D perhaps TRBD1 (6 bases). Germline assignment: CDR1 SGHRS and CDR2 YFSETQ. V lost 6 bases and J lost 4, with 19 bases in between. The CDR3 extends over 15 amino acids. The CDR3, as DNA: TGCGCCAGCACTCCTAGACCAGGGGAAACCTATGGCTACACCTTC. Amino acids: CASTPRPGETYGYTF. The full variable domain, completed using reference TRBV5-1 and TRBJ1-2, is KAGVTQTPRYLIKTRGQQVTLSCSPISGHRSVSWYQQTPGQGLQFLFEYFSETQRNKGNFPGRFSGRQFSNSRSEMNVSTLELGDSALYLCASTPRPGETYGYTFGSGTRLTVV.

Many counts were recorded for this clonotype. CDR3 coding DNA: TGTGCCAGCTCACCAGTCGCCAGGGAGACCCAGTACTTC. Protein: CASSPVARETQYF. This chain links TRBV18 with TRBJ2-5; D is undetermined. Germline loops: CDR1 KGHSH, CDR2 LQKENI. Trimming shortened V by 2 bases and J by 5 bases, and 9 bases separated the two germline ends. The CDR3 runs to 13 residues.

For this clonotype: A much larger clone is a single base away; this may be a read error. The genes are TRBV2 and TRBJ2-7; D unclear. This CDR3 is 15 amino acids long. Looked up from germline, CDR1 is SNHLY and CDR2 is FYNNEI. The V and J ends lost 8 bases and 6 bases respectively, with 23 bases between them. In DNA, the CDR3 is TGTGCCAGCTGCAACTCCCGGCGGCCCTTCGGCGAGCAGTACTTC. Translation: CASCNSRRPFGEQYF.

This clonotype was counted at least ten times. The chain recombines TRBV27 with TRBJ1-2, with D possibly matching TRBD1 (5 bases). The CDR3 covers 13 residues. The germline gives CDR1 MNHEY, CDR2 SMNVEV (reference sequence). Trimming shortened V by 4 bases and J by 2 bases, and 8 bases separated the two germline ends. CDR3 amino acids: CASSYGHNYGYTF. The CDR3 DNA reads TGTGCCAGCAGTTATGGACACAACTATGGCTACACCTTC.

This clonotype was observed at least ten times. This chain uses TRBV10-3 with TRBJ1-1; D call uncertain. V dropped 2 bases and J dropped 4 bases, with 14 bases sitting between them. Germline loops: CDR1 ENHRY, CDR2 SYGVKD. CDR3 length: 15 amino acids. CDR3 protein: CAISEAKSAATEAFF. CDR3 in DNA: TGTGCCATCAGTGAGGCGAAATCGGCCGCCACTGAAGCTTTCTTT.

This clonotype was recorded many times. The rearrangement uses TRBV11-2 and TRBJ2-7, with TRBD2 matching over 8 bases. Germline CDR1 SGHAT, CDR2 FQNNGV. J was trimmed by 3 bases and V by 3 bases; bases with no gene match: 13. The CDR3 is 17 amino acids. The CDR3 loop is CASSFLPLWRGDYEQYF. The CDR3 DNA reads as TGTGCCAGCAGCTTTCTCCCCCTATGGCGGGGGGACTACGAGCAGTACTTC.

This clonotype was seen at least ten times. The CDR3 loop reads CASSTTGANVLTF. The CDR3 nucleotides read TGTGCCAGCAGTACCACGGGGGCCAACGTCCTGACTTTC. The rearrangement links TRBV12-3 or TRBV12-4 to TRBJ2-6; D is unclear. V gave up 5 bases and J gave up 4 bases, with 6 bases separating them. The CDR3 has 13 residues.

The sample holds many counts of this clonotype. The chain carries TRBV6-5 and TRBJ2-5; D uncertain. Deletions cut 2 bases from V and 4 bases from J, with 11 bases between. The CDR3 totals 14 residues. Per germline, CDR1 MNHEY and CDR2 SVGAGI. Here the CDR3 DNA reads TGTGCCAGCAGTTACCGTGGGTTGGGAGAGACCCAGTACTTC. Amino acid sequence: CASSYRGLGETQYF.

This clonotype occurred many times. The CDR3 sequence is CASSFAAGTQYF. DNA of the CDR3: TGTGCCAGCAGCTTCGCGGCGGGGACCCAGTACTTC. The V and J genes are TRBV7-2 and TRBJ2-5; D is possibly TRBD2 (5 bases). From germline, CDR1 is SGHTA and CDR2 FQGNSA. The CDR3 runs to 12 residues. The V and J ends lost 3 bases and 7 bases respectively, with 9 bases between them.

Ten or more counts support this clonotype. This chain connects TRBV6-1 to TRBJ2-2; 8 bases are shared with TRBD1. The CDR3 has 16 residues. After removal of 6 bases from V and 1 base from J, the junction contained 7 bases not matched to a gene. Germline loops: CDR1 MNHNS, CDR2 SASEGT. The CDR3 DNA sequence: TGTGCCAGCAGACTCACCGGGACAGGGAACACCGGGGAGCTGTTTTTT. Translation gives CASRLTGTGNTGELFF.

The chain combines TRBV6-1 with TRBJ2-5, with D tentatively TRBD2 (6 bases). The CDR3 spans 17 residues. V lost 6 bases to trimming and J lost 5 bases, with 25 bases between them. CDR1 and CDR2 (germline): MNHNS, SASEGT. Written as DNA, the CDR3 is TGTGCCAGCAGGGCGACCTCGGGACGGGGGAGTTCGGAGACCCAGTACTTC. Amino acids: CASRATSGRGSSETQYF.

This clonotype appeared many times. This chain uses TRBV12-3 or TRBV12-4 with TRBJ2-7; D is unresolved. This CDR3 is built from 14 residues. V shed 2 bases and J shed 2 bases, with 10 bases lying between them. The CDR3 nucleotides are TGTGCCAGCAGTTTAATTGGGCTCGCCTACGAGCAGTACTTC. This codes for CASSLIGLAYEQYF.

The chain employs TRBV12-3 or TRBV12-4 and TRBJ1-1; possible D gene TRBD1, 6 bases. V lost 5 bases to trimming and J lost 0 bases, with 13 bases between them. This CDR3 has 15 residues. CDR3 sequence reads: CASSAWTEMNTEAFF. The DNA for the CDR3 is TGTGCCAGCAGTGCATGGACAGAGATGAACACTGAAGCTTTCTTT.

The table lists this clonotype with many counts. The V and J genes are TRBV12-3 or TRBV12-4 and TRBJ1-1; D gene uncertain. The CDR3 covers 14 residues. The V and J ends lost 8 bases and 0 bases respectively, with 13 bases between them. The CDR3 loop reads CASRRRAVNTEAFF. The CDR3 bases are TGTGCCAGCCGTCGTAGGGCGGTGAACACTGAAGCTTTCTTT.

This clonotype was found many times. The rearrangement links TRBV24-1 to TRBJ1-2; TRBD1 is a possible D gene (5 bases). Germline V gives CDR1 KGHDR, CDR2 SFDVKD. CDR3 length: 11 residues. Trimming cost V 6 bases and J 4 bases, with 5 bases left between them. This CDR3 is CATSTGYGYTF. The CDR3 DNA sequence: TGTGCCACCAGTACAGGCTATGGCTACACCTTC.

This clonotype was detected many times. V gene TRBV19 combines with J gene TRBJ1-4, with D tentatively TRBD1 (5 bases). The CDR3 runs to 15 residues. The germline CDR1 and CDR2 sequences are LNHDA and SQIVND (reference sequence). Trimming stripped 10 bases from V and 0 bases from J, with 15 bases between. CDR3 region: CATRAGRATNEKLFF. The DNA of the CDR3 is TGTGCCACCCGGGCGGGGCGGGCAACTAATGAAAAACTGTTTTTT.

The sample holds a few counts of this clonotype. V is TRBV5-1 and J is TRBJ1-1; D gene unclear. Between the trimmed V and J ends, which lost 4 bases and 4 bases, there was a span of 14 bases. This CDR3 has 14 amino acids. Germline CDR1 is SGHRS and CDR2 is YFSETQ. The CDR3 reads CASSGGTSGTEAFF. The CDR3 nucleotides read TGCGCCAGCAGCGGCGGAACATCGGGCACTGAAGCTTTCTTT.

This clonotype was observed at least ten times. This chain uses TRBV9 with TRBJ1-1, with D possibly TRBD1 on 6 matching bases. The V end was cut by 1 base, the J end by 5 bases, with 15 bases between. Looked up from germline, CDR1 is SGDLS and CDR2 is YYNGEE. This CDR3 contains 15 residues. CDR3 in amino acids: CASSVRPGAGTEAFF. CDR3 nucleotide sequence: TGTGCCAGCAGCGTACGGCCAGGGGCGGGGACTGAAGCTTTCTTT.

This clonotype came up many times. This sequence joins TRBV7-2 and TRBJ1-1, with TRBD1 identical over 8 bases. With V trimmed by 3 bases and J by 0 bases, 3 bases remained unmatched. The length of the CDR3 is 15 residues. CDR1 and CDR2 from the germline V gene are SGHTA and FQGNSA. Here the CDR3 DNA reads TGTGCCAGCAGCTTCAGGGGGCGGATGAACACTGAAGCTTTCTTT. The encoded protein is CASSFRGRMNTEAFF.

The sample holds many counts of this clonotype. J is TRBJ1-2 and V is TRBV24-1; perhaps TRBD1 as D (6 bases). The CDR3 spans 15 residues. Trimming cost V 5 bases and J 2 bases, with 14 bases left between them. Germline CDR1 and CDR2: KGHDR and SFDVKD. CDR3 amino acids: CATSAPQGKNYGYTF. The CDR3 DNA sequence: TGTGCCACCAGTGCCCCACAGGGAAAGAACTATGGCTACACCTTC.

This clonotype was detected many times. Written as DNA, the CDR3 is TGTGCCAGTAGTATAATTCTACAGAGTACTAACTATGGCTACACCTTC. As protein: CASSIILQSTNYGYTF. The genes are TRBV19 and TRBJ1-2; D gene unclear. In germline, CDR1 is LNHDA, CDR2 SQIVND (reference sequence). The CDR3 is made up of 16 amino acids. Trimming removed 2 bases from V and 0 bases from J, with 13 bases in between.

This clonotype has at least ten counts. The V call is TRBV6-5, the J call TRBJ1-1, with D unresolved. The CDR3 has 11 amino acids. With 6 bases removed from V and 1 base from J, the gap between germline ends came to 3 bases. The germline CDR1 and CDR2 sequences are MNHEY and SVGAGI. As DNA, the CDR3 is TGTGCCAGCAGAAAGAACACTGAAGCTTTCTTT. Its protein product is CASRKNTEAFF.

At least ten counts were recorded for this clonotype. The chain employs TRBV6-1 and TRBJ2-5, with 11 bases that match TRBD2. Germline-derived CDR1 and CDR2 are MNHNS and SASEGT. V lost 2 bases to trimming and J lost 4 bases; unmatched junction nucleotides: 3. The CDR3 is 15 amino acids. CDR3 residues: CASSETSGGSETQYF. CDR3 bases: TGTGCCAGCAGTGAAACTAGCGGGGGCTCAGAGACCCAGTACTTC.

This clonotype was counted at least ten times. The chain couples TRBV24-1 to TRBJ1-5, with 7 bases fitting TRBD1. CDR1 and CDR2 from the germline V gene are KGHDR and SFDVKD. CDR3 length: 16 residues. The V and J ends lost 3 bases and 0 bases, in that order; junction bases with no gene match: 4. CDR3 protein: CATSDPGTDSNQPQHF. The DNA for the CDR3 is TGTGCCACCAGTGATCCCGGGACAGATAGCAATCAGCCCCAGCATTTT.

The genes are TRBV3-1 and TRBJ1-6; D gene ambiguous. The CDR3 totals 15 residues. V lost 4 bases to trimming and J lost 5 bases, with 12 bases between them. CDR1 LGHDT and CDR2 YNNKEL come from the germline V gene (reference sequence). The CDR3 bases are TGTGCCAGCAGCCCTACTTCGGGCAATAATTCACCCCTCCACTTT. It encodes CASSPTSGNNSPLHF.